These 14 T cell receptor beta chains originate from one sample sequenced in a study of human T cells and chemical hapten exposure. Time point here: pre-sensitization, week 0. Indicated treatment: therapeutic diphenylcyclopropenone sensitization with weekly scalp DPC. Using its own MiXCR run on the RACE reads, TCRdb lists one record per CDR3 protein. This table holds about 380,000 distinct CDR3 sequences, roughly 5.3% found once. This material consisted of whole blood, taken in connection with sensitization to the hapten diphenylcyclopropenone (DPC). All receptors come from a woman between 50 and 59 years old with alopecia areata. Some clones in this sample may be carry-over from other donors' samples.

This clonotype was seen at least ten times. This chain links TRBV4-2 with TRBJ2-7, with D tentatively TRBD2 (6 bases). This CDR3 region has 12 residues. Germline CDR1 LGHNA, CDR2 YNFKEQ. Trimming cost V 4 bases and J 6 bases, with 10 bases left between them. The CDR3 spells CASSPLGGEQYF. CDR3 coding DNA: TGTGCCAGCAGCCCCCTGGGGGGCGAGCAGTACTTC.

Comment on this clonotype: A clone one base away is much larger, so this may be a read error. It is likely a read error, because the conserved phenylalanine at the end of the CDR3 is missing. V gene TRBV6-5 combines with J gene TRBJ2-3, with a tentative D call TRBD2 (6 bases). Trimming took 5 bases from V and 2 from J, leaving 14 bases between them. Per the germline V gene, CDR1 is MNHEY and CDR2 is SVGAGI. The CDR3 has 15 amino acids. The CDR3 DNA reads TGTGCCAGCAGTGTCTTGGGCGGGGCCACAGATACGCAGTATTTG. This encodes CASSVLGGATDTQYL.

This clonotype occurred many times. This chain connects TRBV28 to TRBJ2-1, with D unresolved. The CDR3 spans 15 residues. Looked up from germline, CDR1 is MDHEN and CDR2 is SYDVKM. Trimming left V 2 bases short and J 0 bases short, with 8 bases between. The CDR3 loop is CASSLPTSSYNEQFF. The DNA of the CDR3 is TGTGCCAGCAGTTTACCCACAAGCTCCTACAATGAGCAGTTCTTC.

This clonotype was seen only a few times. This chain links TRBV28 with TRBJ2-7, with D unresolved. Germline CDR1 and CDR2: MDHEN and SYDVKM. The V and J ends lost 5 bases and 5 bases respectively, with 13 bases between them. The CDR3 extends over 13 amino acids. CDR3 in DNA: TGTGCCAGCAGTCCTCTTTACTACAACGAGCAGTACTTC. Its translation is CASSPLYYNEQYF.

A few counts support this clonotype. The chain employs TRBV20-1 and TRBJ1-4; TRBD1 is a possible D gene (5 bases). Trimming shortened V by 4 bases and J by 5 bases, and 8 bases separated the two germline ends. This CDR3 is 12 amino acids long. Germline assignment: CDR1 DFQATT and CDR2 SNEGSKA (reference sequence). The CDR3: CSATGRNEKLFF. CDR3 DNA sequence: TGCAGTGCTACGGGACGGAATGAAAAACTGTTTTTT.

This clonotype was seen only a few times. The chain carries TRBV12-3 or TRBV12-4 and TRBJ1-5; unclear D gene. The CDR3 has 15 amino acids. The ends were cut back, 6 bases at V and 7 bases at J, with 19 bases in the middle. The CDR3 is CASRPTAGRNQPQHF. Written as DNA, the CDR3 is TGTGCCAGCAGGCCGACGGCAGGAAGGAACCAGCCCCAGCATTTT.

This clonotype has at least ten counts. This chain uses TRBV29-1 with TRBJ1-1; D gene ambiguous. Looked up from germline, CDR1 is SQVTM and CDR2 is ANQGSEA. This CDR3 has 15 residues. With 0 bases removed from V and 4 bases from J, the gap between germline ends came to 15 bases. CDR3 sequence (DNA): TGCAGCGTTGAAGATCTTCGCAGCCCGTTCACTGAAGCTTTCTTT. Translating gives CSVEDLRSPFTEAFF.

This clonotype was observed at least ten times. The chain combines TRBV28 with TRBJ2-1; D is perhaps TRBD2 (6 bases). V dropped 2 bases and J dropped 0 bases, with 8 bases sitting between them. The germline V gene encodes CDR1 MDHEN and CDR2 SYDVKM. There are 15 residues in the CDR3. The DNA for the CDR3 is TGTGCCAGCAGTTTAGGAGGGGCCTCCTACAATGAGCAGTTCTTC. Its protein product is CASSLGGASYNEQFF.

The V call is TRBV2, the J call TRBJ2-5; D is ambiguous. CDR1 and CDR2 from the germline V gene are SNHLY and FYNNEI. CDR3 length: 12 residues. V was trimmed by 8 bases and J by 1 base, leaving 8 bases between them. This CDR3 is CASLQSQETQYF. In DNA, the CDR3 is TGTGCCAGCTTACAGTCCCAAGAGACCCAGTACTTC.

This clonotype was seen many times. The J gene is TRBJ1-1, the V gene TRBV12-3 or TRBV12-4; unclear D gene. The CDR3 sequence is 14 residues long. V was cut by 4 bases and J by 0 bases, with 9 bases left in between. The DNA for the CDR3 is TGTGCCAGCAGTTGGGCCAGCCTGAACACTGAAGCTTTCTTT. Its translation is CASSWASLNTEAFF.

This clonotype was found a few times. The chain joins TRBV27 to TRBJ1-6, with 7 bases aligning to TRBD1. Germline lookup yields CDR1 MNHEY and CDR2 SMNVEV (reference sequence). The CDR3 spans 17 residues. Trimming removed 6 bases from V and 0 bases from J; junction bases left unmatched: 8. CDR3 amino acids: CASRPRGHSSYNSPLHF. The CDR3, as DNA: TGTGCCAGCAGACCGAGGGGGCATAGCTCCTATAATTCACCCCTCCACTTT.

This chain links TRBV7-8 with TRBJ1-2; D ambiguous. The germline CDR1 and CDR2 sequences are SGHVS and FQNEAQ. The CDR3 consists of 14 residues. The V end was cut by 2 bases, the J end by 5 bases, with 12 bases between. The CDR3 nucleotides are TGTGCCAGCAGCTTACGTGGGCCTTCTTATGGCTACACCTTC. Translation: CASSLRGPSYGYTF.

This rearrangement joins TRBV4-3 to TRBJ2-3; possibly TRBD2 for D (5 bases). Germline CDR1 is LGHNA and CDR2 is YSLEER. This CDR3 is built from 16 residues. V lost 0 bases and J lost 3, with 13 bases in between. CDR3 coding DNA: TGCGCCAGCAGCCAAGATATGGGAGCGAAGACAGATACGCAGTATTTT. This encodes CASSQDMGAKTDTQYF.

This clonotype was observed at least ten times. This rearrangement joins TRBV20-1 to TRBJ2-7; D not resolved. V lost 0 bases and J lost 4, with 10 bases in between. CDR3 length: 13 amino acids. Germline values: CDR1 DFQATT, CDR2 SNEGSKA (reference sequence). The CDR3 nucleotides are TGCAGTGCTAGAGATTACTTAGCATACGAGCAGTACTTC. Protein: CSARDYLAYEQYF.